The text below deals with one T cell receptor (beta chain). Its specific antigen is unknown. The input lacks base qualities; no much larger clone sits a single base away. The data were taken from a study of blood T cell repertoires in COVID-19 (dated by TCRdb to 2020 to 2021). Background on the whole study: Collaborator samples came from the United States, Italy and Spain and covered acute and convalescent phases of COVID-19. The sample metadata nearly always contained a de-identified subject ID, COVID-19 status, age in years and sex. The repertoires were released in a freely available public database meant as a resource for research on the immune response to SARS-CoV-2. Samples came from the ongoing ImmuneRACE study (first 160 participants) plus 1,254 subjects from 6 global collaborators. The prospective study material was composed of cDNA or gDNA derived from T cells, B-cell-depleted T cells, or PBMCs. Where available, HLA class I and class II types were taken from metadata supplied by the sample provider and were not determined by assay-based typing. Deeply sampled blood TCRbeta repertoires from subjects exposed to, actively infected with, or recovered from COVID-19 were included in the dataset. Broader findings and caveats from the paper: The amount of clinical and demographic metadata varied by source and participant and was provided uncurated.

The immunoSEQ Assay, a bias-controlled multiplex PCR, was used to amplify TCRbeta CDR3 regions from genomic DNA. In the source study's methods: The number of nucleated cells in each sample was estimated by amplification of reference gene primers within the assay. To quantify the absolute abundance of each unique TCRbeta CDR3 rearrangement, sequence reads were collapsed and filtered. For each sample, productive Simpson clonality was calculated by taking the square root of Simpson's diversity index across productive rearrangements. TCRdb took over this immuneACCESS table, retaining in-frame rearrangements with V and J assigned. Such tables are incomplete; in checked studies, under half of the missing clones stem from an unresolved V gene, and the remainder is unexplained. For V, J and clone size, that table is used; D and trimming come from the DNA. Counted in this sample were some 210,000 clones; approximately 80% of them appeared once. The ten largest clones take up around 20% of the sample.

Whole blood was collected in K2EDTA tubes by collaborating institutions according to the institutions' own protocols. For TCRbeta analysis, collaborators shipped samples as frozen whole blood, isolated PBMCs, or DNA extracted from either of those sample types. Source material: peripheral blood. This TCR was recovered from a human donor in a cohort sampled during active COVID-19.

The bases read TGTGCCAGCAGCTTAGCCGTTAGAGGCCACTATGGCTACACCTTC. This sequence encodes CASSLAVRGHYGYTF. The chain was built from TRBV7-9 and TRBJ1-2; no D gene can be assigned with confidence. CDR1 SEHNR and CDR2 FQNEAQ are derived from the germline V gene (reference sequence). The cysteine opens and the phenylalanine closes a CDR3 of 15 amino acids. Left in the record is the CDR3 DNA by itself, 45 bases read in frame from the first base. V is clipped by 0 bases and J by 3 bases, and the sequence between their germline boundaries is 11 bases long.